These 21 T cell receptor beta chains were sequenced from one sample in a study of control samples from healthy donors and cancer patients. Clones were sequenced by immunoSEQ multiplex PCR, and TCRdb holds only the in-frame ones, with some missing. The data hold about 110,000 clones, with approximately 84% observed a single time. Sequencing was performed on blood. These TCRs come from a man aged 18 to 35 in good health.

This clone showed up just a few times. The rearrangement uses TRBV5-4 and TRBJ2-7, with no clear D. The V gene's germline CDR1 is SGHNT and CDR2 YYREEE (reference sequence). CDR3 length equals 13 residues. Trimming shortened V by 5 bases and J by 4 bases, and 13 bases separated the two germline ends. Here the CDR3 DNA reads TGTGCCAGCAGAGGCCCCGACCGATACGAGCAGTACGTC. Its translation is CASRGPDRYEQYV.

The chain couples TRBV19 to TRBJ1-3, with TRBD1 as a possible D gene (6 bases). Germline-derived CDR1 and CDR2 are LNHDA and SQIVND (reference sequence). Trimming took 6 bases from V and 0 from J, leaving 9 bases between them. This CDR3 has 14 residues. For the CDR3, the DNA is TGTGCCAGTAGGGGGGGCCTCTCTGGAAACACCATATATTTT. This translates into CASRGGLSGNTIYF.

V and J are TRBV3-1 (or the pseudogene TRBV3-2) and TRBJ2-1; 7 bases fit TRBD1. Trimming removed 2 bases from V and 0 bases from J; junction bases left unmatched: 7. CDR1 and CDR2 (germline): LGHDT, YNNKEL (reference sequence). The CDR3 is 17 amino acids. CDR3 protein: CASSQPGTVSSYNEQFF. The DNA for the CDR3 is TGTGCCAGCAGCCAACCGGGGACAGTGAGCTCCTACAATGAGCAGTTCTTC.

This clone turned up a few times. V is TRBV28 and J is TRBJ1-2; TRBD1 matches 11 bases. The V and J ends lost 6 bases and 5 bases, in that order; junction bases with no gene match: 14. This CDR3 region has 17 residues. Germline CDR1 MDHEN, CDR2 SYDVKM. This CDR3 is CASRSAGQGDLRYGYTF. Here the CDR3 DNA reads TGTGCCAGCAGGTCCGCGGGACAGGGGGACCTACGGTATGGCTACACCTTC.

The CDR3 nucleotides read TGTGCCAGCAGCTTAGTCTCGGCTCCCTATGGCTACACCTTC. It specifies CASSLVSAPYGYTF. The genes are TRBV7-2 and TRBJ1-2, with unresolved D. CDR3 size: 14 residues. CDR1 and CDR2 (germline): SGHTA, FQGNSA. V lost 1 base to trimming and J lost 4 bases, with 10 bases between them.

This clone was detected only a few times. The gene calls are TRBV7-2 and TRBJ1-5; possibly TRBD1 for D (5 bases). This CDR3 comprises 14 residues. Germline V gene lookup returns CDR1 SGHTA and CDR2 FQGNSA. V shed 1 base and J shed 3 bases, with 7 bases lying between them. The CDR3 loop is CASSLVGLNQPQHF. As DNA, the CDR3 is TGTGCCAGCAGCTTAGTGGGACTCAATCAGCCCCAGCATTTT.

The chain links TRBV7-2 to TRBJ2-7; 13 nucleotides align to TRBD2. V was clipped by 4 bases and J by 0 bases; unmatched bases: 6. This CDR3 comprises 17 residues. The germline V gene encodes CDR1 SGHTA and CDR2 FQGNSA. For the CDR3, the DNA is TGTGCCAGCAGCTCGACTAGCGGGGGGCTAAGCTCCTACGAGCAGTACTTC. Residues: CASSSTSGGLSSYEQYF.

The rearrangement joins TRBV4-2 to TRBJ1-5; D is perhaps TRBD1 (5 bases). The CDR3 has 16 residues. Germline V gene data show CDR1 as LGHNA and CDR2 as YNFKEQ. V was cut by 1 base and J by 4 bases, with 14 bases left in between. The chain's CDR3 is CASSQVAGSRNQPQHF. The CDR3 DNA reads TGTGCCAGCAGCCAAGTTGCAGGGTCAAGGAATCAGCCCCAGCATTTT.

The chain recombines TRBV4-3 with TRBJ2-4, with D possibly being TRBD1 (6 bases). V shed 4 bases and J shed 0 bases, with 25 bases lying between them. Germline CDR1 and CDR2: LGHNA and YSLEER. This CDR3 has 20 amino acids. The CDR3 DNA is TGCGCCAGCAGCCCAAAGCACAGGGCACCGGGGTCTATAGCCAAAAACATTCAGTACTTC. Translation: CASSPKHRAPGSIAKNIQYF.

The chain joins TRBV7-3 to TRBJ2-7; TRBD2 matches at 8 bases. The germline gives CDR1 SGHTA, CDR2 FQGTGA. Trimming at V came to 1 base and at J to 0 bases, leaving 26 bases not matched to a gene. The CDR3 contains 23 residues. Here the CDR3 reads CASSLKPLSPQAGEDRSSYEQYV. The CDR3, as DNA: TGTGCCAGCAGCTTAAAACCCCTTTCCCCTCAAGCGGGGGAAGATAGGAGCTCCTACGAGCAGTACGTC.

J is TRBJ2-1 and V is TRBV7-2; TRBD1 matches 9 bases. The CDR3 extends over 15 amino acids. CDR1 is SGHTA, CDR2 FQGNSA, per germline. V gave up 3 bases and J gave up 3 bases; unmatched junction bases: 3. The CDR3 DNA follows: TGTGCCAGCAGCTTCGGACAGGGGATCTACAATGAGCAGTTCTTC. This encodes CASSFGQGIYNEQFF.

This clone was picked up one time. The V gene is TRBV2, the J gene TRBJ2-1; D unclear. CDR3 length: 13 residues. Per the germline V gene, CDR1 is SNHLY and CDR2 is FYNNEI. The V and J ends lost 11 bases and 3 bases respectively, with 14 bases between them. The DNA of the CDR3 is TGTGCCTTCTGGGCAGGCAGCTACAATGAGCAGTTCTTC. Its protein product is CAFWAGSYNEQFF.

DNA of the CDR3: TGTGCCAGCAGTTACTCCCTTAACACTGAAGCTTTCTTT. Translated: CASSYSLNTEAFF. This chain links TRBV6-5 with TRBJ1-1, with D unresolved. Trimming removed 0 bases from V and 2 bases from J, with 4 bases in between. The V gene's germline CDR1 is MNHEY and CDR2 SVGAGI. The CDR3 has 13 amino acids.

The V gene is TRBV4-1, the J gene TRBJ2-2, with D perhaps given as TRBD1 or TRBD2 (5 bases each). This CDR3 is 17 amino acids long. Trimming took 0 bases from V and 4 from J, leaving 15 bases between them. Germline CDR1 MGHRA, CDR2 YSYEKL. For the CDR3, the DNA is TGCGCCAGCAGCCAAGATCGGGACCGACTCAGCACCGGGGAGCTGTTTTTT. It is translated as CASSQDRDRLSTGELFF.

V is TRBV6-6 and J is TRBJ2-7, with 7 bases lining up with TRBD1. V lost 11 bases, J lost 2 bases, and 6 bases stayed unmatched. The CDR3 has 12 amino acids. Per germline, CDR1 MNHNY and CDR2 SVGAGI (reference sequence). DNA of the CDR3: TGTGCCGCGTGGGACAGCACCTACGAGCAGTACTTC. The encoded protein is CAAWDSTYEQYF.

This chain uses TRBV7-9 with TRBJ1-1, with D maybe TRBD1 (5 bases). CDR1 is SEHNR, CDR2 FQNEAQ, per germline (reference sequence). Trimming removed 5 bases from V and 2 bases from J, with 15 bases in between. CDR3 length: 15 amino acids. The CDR3 nucleotides read TGTGCCAGCAGCCCCGGCCCGAGGGGTAACACTGAAGCTTTCTTT. Translation gives CASSPGPRGNTEAFF.

This clone was seen only a few times. The chain employs TRBV11-2 and TRBJ2-3, with 9 bases matching TRBD2. The germline V gene encodes CDR1 SGHAT and CDR2 FQNNGV. This CDR3 comprises 15 residues. The ends lost 4 bases at V and 6 bases at J; junction bases unmatched: 8. The DNA for the CDR3 is TGTGCCAGCAGCTCCCGGGGGAGCGGGGGGGATACGCAGTATTTT. Translation gives CASSSRGSGGDTQYF.

The V gene is TRBV28, the J gene TRBJ2-7, with D perhaps being TRBD1 or TRBD2 (5 bases each). Germline CDR1 is MDHEN and CDR2 is SYDVKM. This CDR3 is built from 15 residues. The ends were cut back, 7 bases at V and 7 bases at J, with 23 bases in the middle. CDR3 sequence reads: CASISAGTSSREQYF. CDR3 bases: TGTGCCAGCATTTCAGCAGGGACCTCGTCGAGAGAGCAGTACTTC.

The chain carries TRBV2 and TRBJ2-7, with D possibly matching TRBD2 (5 bases). The V gene lost 2 bases and the J gene lost 3 bases, with 11 bases spanning the gap. The CDR3 totals 14 residues. Germline V CDR1 and CDR2: SNHLY, FYNNEI. The CDR3 sequence: CASSESPADYEQYV. In DNA form, the CDR3 reads TGTGCCAGCAGTGAATCCCCAGCGGACTACGAGCAGTACGTC.

The rearrangement links TRBV7-6 to TRBJ2-1; 11 bases match TRBD2. The J segment lost 8 bases and the V segment lost 2 bases, leaving 8 bases of the junction unmatched. The germline V gene encodes CDR1 SGHVS and CDR2 FNYEAQ. The CDR3 is made up of 16 amino acids. In nucleotides, the CDR3 is TGTGCCAGCAGCTTAAGGGTAGCGGGGGGGTTAGATGAGCAGTTCTTC. This encodes CASSLRVAGGLDEQFF.

This rearrangement joins TRBV6-5 to TRBJ1-3, with 7 bases lining up with TRBD1. The trim removed 6 bases at V and 0 bases at J, leaving 5 bases unmatched. The CDR3 consists of 15 residues. The germline CDR1 and CDR2 sequences are MNHEY and SVGAGI. DNA of the CDR3: TGTGCCAGCAGCCCGGACAGGCTCTCTGGAAACACCATATATTTT. Encoded protein: CASSPDRLSGNTIYF.